Below, 22 T cell receptor beta chains from the same sample are listed, as sequenced in a study of T cell responses to AZD1222 COVID-19 vaccine (dated by TCRdb to 2020 to 2022). What this sample's time point label stands for: about 28 days (+/-7) after the second vaccine dose. Library construction relied on the immunoSEQ multiplex PCR assay. In its TCRdb copy, this immuneACCESS table keeps in-frame sequences only and misses some clones. Where compared with another copy, unresolved V genes explain less than half of these, and the others have no known cause. A total of 100,000 to 150,000 clones appear in this sample, more than 85% of them only once. The leading ten clones occupy approximately 2% of the sample. The starting material was peripheral blood, obtained 28 days after the second AZD1222 dose. Source of these receptors: an adult who received the AZD1222 COVID-19 vaccine.

The chain combines TRBV5-4 with TRBJ1-2, with 8 bases identical to TRBD1. The CDR3 consists of 13 residues. V trimming: 1 base; J trimming: 8 bases; junction bases outside the gene matches: 4. Germline V gives CDR1 SGHNT, CDR2 YYREEE (reference sequence). Here the CDR3 reads CASSLQGADGYTF. The CDR3 bases are TGTGCCAGCAGCTTGCAGGGGGCGGACGGCTACACCTTC.

The genes are TRBV7-9 and TRBJ1-3; D gene uncertain. The CDR3 extends over 15 amino acids. The V end was cut by 1 base, the J end by 0 bases, with 7 bases between. Germline CDR1 SEHNR, CDR2 FQNEAQ (reference sequence). The CDR3 DNA reads as TGTGCCAGCAGCTTAGACGGACGCTCTGGAAACACCATATATTTT. Translated, it gives CASSLDGRSGNTIYF.

The chain combines TRBV5-1 with TRBJ2-6, with 9 bases identical to TRBD1. The CDR3 is 18 amino acids. Trimming took 4 bases from V and 0 from J; bases not matched to a gene: 8. The germline V gene encodes CDR1 SGHRS and CDR2 YFSETQ. The CDR3 sequence: CASSRRDRANSGANVLTF. In nucleotides, the CDR3 is TGCGCCAGCAGCCGCCGGGACAGGGCTAACTCTGGGGCCAACGTCCTGACTTTC.

The chain joins TRBV5-5 to TRBJ1-1; the match to TRBD1 covers 9 bases. Germline V gives CDR1 SGHKS, CDR2 YYEKEE (reference sequence). The V and J ends lost 0 bases and 1 base, in that order; junction bases with no gene match: 4. The CDR3 totals 16 residues. CDR3 residues: CASSLGPGQGNTEAFF. CDR3 nucleotides: TGTGCCAGCAGCTTGGGGCCGGGACAGGGGAACACTGAAGCTTTCTTT. The full variable domain, its missing parts supplied by reference TRBV5-5 and TRBJ1-1, is DAGVTQSPTHLIKTRGQQVTLRCSPISGHKSVSWYQQVLGQGPQFIFQYYEKEERGRGNFPDRFSARQFPNYSSELNVNALLLGDSALYLCASSLGPGQGNTEAFFGQGTRLTVV.

The V and J genes are TRBV5-1 and TRBJ1-1; D unclear. CDR3 size: 16 residues. Germline CDR1 is SGHRS and CDR2 is YFSETQ. V shed 2 bases and J shed 1 base, with 15 bases lying between them. CDR3 nucleotides: TGCGCCAGCAGCTTCACTACGGGCAGCGGGAACACTGAAGCTTTCTTT. Protein sequence: CASSFTTGSGNTEAFF.

This chain links TRBV7-6 with TRBJ2-5; 8 nucleotides match TRBD2. J gave up 5 bases and V 1 base, and 12 bases lay outside the gene matches. The germline V gene encodes CDR1 SGHVS and CDR2 FNYEAQ. This CDR3 is 17 amino acids long. CDR3 in amino acids: CASSLVIPGLGTETQYF. The DNA for the CDR3 is TGTGCCAGCAGCTTAGTAATACCGGGACTAGGCACCGAGACCCAGTACTTC.

This sequence joins TRBV7-9 and TRBJ2-3; 10 positions match TRBD2. Germline-derived CDR1 and CDR2 are SEHNR and FQNEAQ (reference sequence). The CDR3 has 18 amino acids. V shed 3 bases, J shed 0 bases, and the junction held 9 bases outside the gene matches. The CDR3 region is CASSFASGGRVSTDTQYF. The CDR3 nucleotides are TGTGCCAGCAGCTTCGCTAGCGGGGGTCGGGTTAGCACAGATACGCAGTATTTT.

The gene calls are TRBV10-3 and TRBJ1-2; the D gene is possibly TRBD1 (5 bases). Germline V gene lookup returns CDR1 ENHRY and CDR2 SYGVKD. V was clipped by 4 bases and J by 6 bases, with 12 bases between them. The CDR3 totals 13 residues. CDR3 sequence: CAISVREGDGYTF. CDR3 nucleotide sequence: TGTGCCATCAGTGTGAGAGAAGGGGATGGCTACACCTTC.

This rearrangement joins TRBV6-2 or TRBV6-3 to TRBJ1-5; TRBD1 agrees at 9 bases. Germline CDR1 reads MNHEY; CDR2 reads SVGEGT. Trimming took 0 bases from V and 3 from J; bases not matched to a gene: 6. CDR3 length: 17 residues. CDR3 residues: CASSYSGGDRDNQPQHF. The CDR3 bases are TGTGCCAGCAGTTACTCGGGCGGGGACAGGGACAATCAGCCCCAGCATTTT.

The V call is TRBV6-5, the J call TRBJ1-2, with D possibly matching TRBD1 (6 bases). The CDR3 is 11 residues long. Germline values: CDR1 MNHEY, CDR2 SVGAGI. V was clipped by 6 bases and J by 7 bases, with 9 bases between them. The CDR3 DNA reads as TGTGCCAGCAGAAGGGGGGGTGGCTACACCTTC. Translated: CASRRGGGYTF.

In this sample, this clone turned up once. This chain connects TRBV21-1 to TRBJ1-5; the table assigns TRBD1, which was not confirmed against the DNA. TRBV21-1 is listed as a pseudogene. The CDR3 loop spans 19 amino acids. CDR3 region: CASSDRQGSNDNSNQPQHF. The CDR3 DNA reads as TGTGCCAGCAGCGACCGACAGGGCTCAAACGACAATAGCAATCAGCCCCAGCATTTT.

The CDR3 region has the DNA TGTGCCAGCACCCCGTGCGGGGGGGACACAGATACGCAGTATTTT. Protein sequence: CASTPCGGDTDTQYF. The V gene is TRBV21-1, the J gene TRBJ2-3; TRBD2 was called by the table and not checked on the DNA. TRBV21-1 is listed as a pseudogene. This CDR3 is 15 amino acids long.

This clone came up a few times. The rearrangement links TRBV3-1 (or the pseudogene TRBV3-2) to TRBJ1-2; TRBD1 matches 7 bases. Germline V CDR1 and CDR2: LGHDT, YNNKEL (reference sequence). V trimming: 4 bases; J trimming: 5 bases; junction bases outside the gene matches: 10. The CDR3 is 15 residues long. In nucleotides, the CDR3 is TGTGCCAGCAGCCTCCGACAGGGAAGGGATTATGGCTACACCTTC. As protein: CASSLRQGRDYGYTF.

CDR3 coding DNA: TGTGCCAGCAGCCCCGAAGGGGAGCAGTACGTC. Amino acid sequence: CASSPEGEQYV. V and J are TRBV3-1 (or the pseudogene TRBV3-2) and TRBJ2-7, with no clear D. V was pared by 4 bases and J by 7 bases, with 8 bases between. Germline loops: CDR1 LGHDT, CDR2 YNNKEL (reference sequence). The CDR3 is 11 residues long.

The V call is TRBV6-5, the J call TRBJ2-5; D is uncertain. Germline lookup yields CDR1 MNHEY and CDR2 SVGAGI. V was pared by 0 bases and J by 2 bases, with 7 bases between. There are 14 residues in the CDR3. CDR3 DNA: TGTGCCAGCAGTTACTCTGTGGGGCAAGAGACCCAGTACTTC. It specifies CASSYSVGQETQYF.

The chain carries TRBV11-2 and TRBJ2-1; D remains unclear. Trimming removed 0 bases from V and 0 bases from J, with 6 bases in between. The CDR3 has 15 amino acids. The germline CDR1 and CDR2 sequences are SGHAT and FQNNGV. This chain's CDR3 is CASSLDRSSYNEQFF. The CDR3 DNA is TGTGCCAGCAGCTTAGATCGGAGCTCCTACAATGAGCAGTTCTTC.

The gene calls are TRBV19 and TRBJ1-2; 8 bases are shared with TRBD1. V lost 6 bases to trimming and J lost 2 bases; unmatched junction nucleotides: 11. The CDR3 has 16 residues. The germline gives CDR1 LNHDA, CDR2 SQIVND (reference sequence). This CDR3 reads CASRGDRFFGNYGYTF. The CDR3 DNA is TGTGCCAGTAGGGGGGACAGGTTCTTCGGGAACTATGGCTACACCTTC.

This clone was detected once. V usage is TRBV6-5 and J usage is TRBJ1-2; D perhaps matches TRBD1 (5 bases). V lost 0 bases to trimming and J lost 8 bases, with 10 bases between them. The length of the CDR3 is 13 residues. In germline, CDR1 is MNHEY, CDR2 SVGAGI. In DNA, the CDR3 is TGTGCCAGCAGTTACTCGGAAGGGGTCGGCTACACCTTC. Translating it yields CASSYSEGVGYTF.

CDR3 in DNA: TGCGCCAGCAGCTTGTGGGCAGGGTCTAATGAAAAACTGTTTTTT. Translating it yields CASSLWAGSNEKLFF. The chain combines TRBV5-1 with TRBJ1-4, with D possibly TRBD1 on 5 matching bases. Germline values: CDR1 SGHRS, CDR2 YFSETQ. The CDR3 covers 15 residues. V was pared by 1 base and J by 3 bases, with 10 bases between. Drawing the rest from reference TRBV5-1 and TRBJ1-4, the complete variable domain is KAGVTQTPRYLIKTRGQQVTLSCSPISGHRSVSWYQQTPGQGLQFLFEYFSETQRNKGNFPGRFSGRQFSNSRSEMNVSTLELGDSALYLCASSLWAGSNEKLFFGSGTQLSVL.

The chain is built from TRBV3-1 (or the pseudogene TRBV3-2) and TRBJ2-3; 9 bases fit TRBD2. Germline V gene lookup returns CDR1 LGHDT and CDR2 YNNKEL (reference sequence). CDR3 size: 19 residues. Trimming took 0 bases from V and 0 from J; bases not matched to a gene: 10. DNA for the CDR3: TGTGCCAGCAGCCAAGAGACTAGCGGAAACAGAACTAGCACAGATACGCAGTATTTT. It is translated as CASSQETSGNRTSTDTQYF.

J is TRBJ1-3 and V is TRBV21-1; TRBD1, the table's D call, was not compared with the DNA. TRBV21-1 is given as a pseudogene. CDR3 size: 13 residues. Written as DNA, the CDR3 is TGTGCCAGCAGGGACAGGGGTGGAAACACCATATATTTT. Translating it yields CASRDRGGNTIYF.

The V and J genes are TRBV27 and TRBJ2-1; D unresolved. The CDR3 spans 16 residues. Trimming pared 3 bases from V and 2 bases from J, leaving 14 bases between. The V gene's germline CDR1 is MNHEY and CDR2 SMNVEV (reference sequence). CDR3 coding DNA: TGTGCCAGCAGTTTTATCAGTAGTAGAGCCTACAATGAGCAGTTCTTC. Translated: CASSFISSRAYNEQFF.